A single T cell receptor (beta chain) is shown here with its context. The antigen is undetermined. The donors belonged to the roughly 120-subject validation cohort, separate from the 666-subject first cohort. The CDR3 length is 13 residues. Germline CDR1 reads MDHEN; CDR2 reads SYDVKM. V shed 6 bases and J 5 bases; nucleotides not matched to a gene: 3. Method: immunoSEQ multiplex PCR; TCRdb's copy keeps in-frame clones and lacks some. This sample has more than 95,000 clones; roughly 94% occur once, and the top ten carry less than 1.5%. The data derive from a study of cytomegalovirus exposure and HLA in healthy donors. Study background: The same platform as the roughly 630 first-cohort repertoires was used for the 120 or so validation repertoires, a later analysis reported.

Study conclusions and caveats: Confirmation in vitro established that a few CMV-associated chains were specific for CMV antigens. The study labeled 150 to 200 TCR beta chains cytomegalovirus-associated.

The sequenced material came from PBMCs. The gene calls are TRBV28 and TRBJ1-1; 10 bases align to TRBD1. The sequence derives from a woman aged 18-29 years in good health and CMV-seronegative. The CDR3 nucleotides are TGTGCCAGCAGCCTGGGACAGGGGACTGAAGCTTTCTTT. It is translated as CASSLGQGTEAFF.